The clone carrying this T cell receptor beta chain was seen only once. The data are from a study of CD8 T cells in Susac syndrome. Reverse transcription of roughly 0.5 to 1 ug RNA was performed with random hexamers. TCRdb re-analysed the immunoSEQ multiplex PCR reads in MiXCR, keeping a single row per CDR3 protein. The sample yields around 130,000 distinct CDR3 sequences, under 95% seen once. Sequencing targeted TCR beta in T cells from blood (CD8+ and CD4+). The TEMRA cells underwent FACS enrichment, while the CD8+ and CD4+ T cells underwent negative isolation. The receptor was isolated from a human donor with multiple sclerosis. The source material was CD8+ T cells from PBMCs.

The CDR3 loop reads CASSPPLLGENTGELFF. Here the CDR3 DNA reads TGTGCCAGCAGCCCTCCCCTGTTGGGGGAGAACACCGGGGAGCTGTTTTTT. The chain recombines TRBV7-9 with TRBJ2-2; D assignment may be TRBD1 or TRBD2 (5 bases each). The CDR3 length is 17 residues. Germline-derived CDR1 and CDR2 are SEHNR and FQNEAQ (reference sequence). V lost 5 bases and J lost 1, with 17 bases in between.